The clone carrying this T cell receptor beta chain was found a few times. The antigen is undetermined. Library preparation (for TCRbeta) was performed with unique molecular identifiers. One entry per CDR3 protein, called by TCRdb with MiXCR from the PCR reads. In the table there are fewer than 250,000 distinct CDR3 sequences, roughly 8.2% of which are singletons. The data originate from a study of T-cell reconstitution after alpha-beta-depleted transplantation in children. After removal of 6 bases from V and 9 bases from J, the junction contained 7 bases not matched to a gene. The CDR3 has 12 amino acids. CDR1 and CDR2 from the germline V gene are SQVTM and ANQGSEA. General observations from the study: About two months after transplant, alpha-beta T cells reportedly came from several hundred expanded graft clones. T-cell counts and diversity were attributed mostly to newly produced T cells one year after transplant.

This TCR came from a male patient between 10 and 17 years old who had a stem cell transplant for acute lymphoblastic leukemia, so the T cells may come from the graft donor. The chain recombines TRBV29-1 with TRBJ1-5, with 8 bases fitting TRBD1. The specimen was PBMCs, mostly from graft donor cells, collected 180 days after TCRalphabeta/CD19-depleted stem cell transplant. For the CDR3, the DNA is TGCAGCGTGGCAGGGGGCTACGGGCCCCAGCATTTT. Amino acids: CSVAGGYGPQHF.